The 19 T cell receptor beta chains below were found in one sample sequenced in a study of cytomegalovirus exposure and HLA in healthy donors (dated by TCRdb to 2015 to 2018). The method was the immunoSEQ multiplex PCR assay. A mixture of 60 forward primers for TCR Vbeta segments and 13 reverse primers for TCR Jbeta segments was used in the multiplex PCR. TCRdb re-hosts the immuneACCESS table, in-frame sequences only. Its copies lack some clones; in the studies checked, an unresolved V gene accounts for under half of them, and the cause for the rest is not known. Counted in this sample were roughly 110,000 clones; roughly 70% of them appeared once. The ten largest clones take up roughly 10% of the sample. The sequencing input was PBMCs. The receptors originated from a young man in good health and CMV-seropositive.

The chain combines TRBV29-1 with TRBJ2-5; possibly TRBD2 for D (5 bases). The CDR3 sequence is 12 residues long. The V end was cut by 1 base, the J end by 5 bases, with 8 bases between. Germline CDR1 is SQVTM and CDR2 is ANQGSEA. Here the CDR3 DNA reads TGCAGCGTTGAAGGCGGACTGGAGACCCAGTACTTC. Translation: CSVEGGLETQYF.

This clone was recorded only once. This rearrangement joins TRBV10-3 to TRBJ2-3, with 8 bases aligning to TRBD2. The CDR3 totals 17 residues. V shed 3 bases and J 6 bases; nucleotides not matched to a gene: 14. The germline V gene has CDR1 ENHRY and CDR2 SYGVKD. The CDR3 region is CAISEDIAGGGRDTQYF. The CDR3 DNA sequence: TGTGCCATCAGTGAAGATATCGCGGGAGGCGGGAGGGATACGCAGTATTTT.

This chain connects TRBV12-5 to TRBJ1-1; 8 bases line up with TRBD1. Germline V lookup: CDR1 LGHNT, CDR2 FRNRAP. CDR3 size: 17 residues. V shed 0 bases, J shed 7 bases, and the junction held 13 bases outside the gene matches. The CDR3 here is CASGLVLGTGGTVEAFF. The CDR3 region has the DNA TGTGCTAGTGGTTTGGTATTGGGAACAGGGGGTACGGTTGAAGCTTTCTTT.

Written as DNA, the CDR3 is TGTGCCAGCAGCCCTAACACGGGGTCCACCTACGAGCAGTACTTC. This sequence encodes CASSPNTGSTYEQYF. The chain links TRBV11-2 to TRBJ2-5; the D gene is possibly TRBD2 (5 bases). The J call may be incorrect, as the DNA end agrees better with TRBJ2-7. The CDR3 is 15 amino acids. CDR1 is SGHAT, CDR2 FQNNGV, per germline.

In this sample, this clone turned up a few times. The chain recombines TRBV10-3 with TRBJ2-7; D remains ambiguous. Germline V gives CDR1 ENHRY, CDR2 SYGVKD. V lost 7 bases and J 1 base, leaving 11 bases between the germline ends. The CDR3 sequence is 13 residues long. The CDR3 region is CAIMRPPSYEQYF. Here the CDR3 DNA reads TGTGCCATCATGAGGCCCCCTTCCTACGAGCAGTACTTC.

The CDR3 region has the DNA TGTGCCAGCAGTTACGAGGGACAGGGGATCACTGAAGCTTTCTTT. It translates to CASSYEGQGITEAFF. The rearrangement joins TRBV6-6 to TRBJ1-1, with TRBD1 matching 10 bases. The CDR3 consists of 15 residues. V shed 2 bases, J shed 4 bases, and the junction held 4 bases outside the gene matches. Germline lookup yields CDR1 MNHNY and CDR2 SVGAGI (reference sequence).

This rearrangement joins TRBV5-4 to TRBJ2-1; no definite D call. The length of the CDR3 is 16 residues. Per germline, CDR1 SGHNT and CDR2 YYREEE (reference sequence). V was trimmed by 3 bases and J by 2 bases, leaving 15 bases between them. The CDR3 region has the DNA TGTGCCAGCAGCTCCAGAGTAGGAACTACCTACAATGAGCAGTTCTTC. This gives the protein CASSSRVGTTYNEQFF.

The chain uses TRBV12-5 and TRBJ2-6; tentative D call: TRBD1 (7 bases). This CDR3 is built from 18 residues. Trimming shortened V by 5 bases and J by 0 bases, and 17 bases separated the two germline ends. Germline V gene sequence: CDR1 LGHNT, CDR2 FRNRAP. The CDR3 here is CASGQGGHHTSGANVLTF. The CDR3 DNA reads TGTGCTAGTGGTCAGGGGGGCCACCACACCTCTGGGGCCAACGTCCTGACTTTC.

A note on this clone: At one boundary the junction diverges from the germline segment, which might be a read error. This sequence joins TRBV29-1 and TRBJ2-7; 9 positions agree with TRBD1. This CDR3 region has 14 residues. Germline values: CDR1 SQVTM, CDR2 ANQGSEA. The CDR3 nucleotides are TGCAGCGTTGCTCCGGGACAGGGTGCGTACGGGCAGTACTTC. Amino acid sequence: CSVAPGQGAYGQYF.

This clone was picked up a small number of times. The chain links TRBV5-4 to TRBJ2-1, with 11 positions matching TRBD2. Germline-derived CDR1 and CDR2 are SGHNT and YYREEE (reference sequence). V lost 0 bases, J lost 3 bases, and 5 bases stayed unmatched. The CDR3 sequence is 17 residues long. The CDR3 reads CASSLAGLAGGYNEQFF. CDR3 bases: TGTGCCAGCAGCTTGGCCGGTCTAGCGGGAGGCTACAATGAGCAGTTCTTC.

This clone was seen a few times. The J gene is TRBJ2-1, the V gene TRBV27; 13 nucleotides align to TRBD2. The germline V gene encodes CDR1 MNHEY and CDR2 SMNVEV (reference sequence). The V segment lost 5 bases and the J segment 1 base; nucleotides outside the gene matches: 2. This CDR3 region has 16 residues. CDR3 region: CASSGGLAGSYNEQFF. CDR3 in DNA: TGTGCCAGCAGTGGGGGACTAGCGGGATCCTACAATGAGCAGTTCTTC.

This clone has only a few counts. The chain recombines TRBV29-1 with TRBJ1-1, with D maybe TRBD1 (6 bases). V was clipped by 5 bases and J by 1 base, with 8 bases between them. The CDR3 has 12 residues. In germline, CDR1 is SQVTM, CDR2 ANQGSEA. CDR3 nucleotide sequence: TGCAGCGTTTGGACAGAGAACACTGAAGCTTTCTTT. It is translated as CSVWTENTEAFF. Full variable domain (rest looked up from reference TRBV29-1 and TRBJ1-1): SAVISQKPSRDICQRGTSLTIQCQVDSQVTMMFWYRQQPGQSLTLIATANQGSEATYESGFVIDKFPISRPNLTFSTLTVSNMSPEDSSIYLCSVWTENTEAFFGQGTRLTVV.

The genes are TRBV13 and TRBJ2-3; TRBD2 aligns across 11 bases. Trimming at V came to 1 base and at J to 3 bases, leaving 3 bases not matched to a gene. Germline V gene lookup returns CDR1 PRHDT and CDR2 FYEKMQ (reference sequence). There are 16 residues in the CDR3. CDR3 DNA: TGTGCCAGCAGCTTAGACGTAGCGGGGGGGACAGATACGCAGTATTTT. It is translated as CASSLDVAGGTDTQYF.

The chain uses TRBV9 and TRBJ2-7; D possibly corresponds to TRBD2 (6 bases). Per the germline V gene, CDR1 is SGDLS and CDR2 is YYNGEE. V lost 0 bases, J lost 4 bases, and 11 bases lay in between. This CDR3 is built from 14 residues. In DNA, the CDR3 is TGTGCCAGCAGCGTAGAGGGAGGTCTTTACGAGCAGTACTTC. As protein: CASSVEGGLYEQYF.

Written as DNA, the CDR3 is TGTGCCTGGAGGGGGGGTCGGAGCTCCTACGAGCAGTACTTC. Amino acids: CAWRGGRSSYEQYF. The chain employs TRBV30 and TRBJ2-5; a possible D gene is TRBD2 (6 bases). Judging by the DNA end, TRBJ2-7 fits better; the J call may be wrong. The CDR3 totals 14 residues. Germline loops: CDR1 GTSNPN, CDR2 SVGIG (reference sequence).

The chain employs TRBV7-2 and TRBJ2-3; 8 positions agree with TRBD2. This CDR3 contains 15 residues. CDR1 and CDR2 (germline): SGHTA, FQGNSA. V lost 0 bases, J lost 2 bases, and 1 base stayed unmatched. In DNA, the CDR3 is TGTGCCAGCAGCTTAGCTAGCGGGGACACAGATACGCAGTATTTT. This sequence encodes CASSLASGDTDTQYF.

The V gene is TRBV9, the J gene TRBJ1-3, with D uncertain. CDR3 length equals 14 residues. V gave up 2 bases and J gave up 4 bases, with 10 bases separating them. Per the germline V gene, CDR1 is SGDLS and CDR2 is YYNGEE. The CDR3 DNA follows: TGTGCCAGCAGCGTTGGAGGGCCGGGAAACACCATATATTTT. It translates to CASSVGGPGNTIYF.

This clone was counted only a few times. This chain uses TRBV7-2 with TRBJ2-5, with 7 bases aligning to TRBD2. The CDR3 length is 15 residues. The V gene's germline CDR1 is SGHTA and CDR2 FQGNSA. The trim removed 1 base at V and 5 bases at J, leaving 7 bases unmatched. The CDR3 sequence is CASSLGAGVPETQYF. The CDR3, as DNA: TGTGCCAGCAGCTTAGGGGCGGGAGTGCCGGAGACCCAGTACTTC.

This sequence joins TRBV19 and TRBJ2-1, with a weak D call TRBD2 (6 bases). Trimming left V 0 bases short and J 2 bases short, with 8 bases between. The CDR3 extends over 15 amino acids. Germline V lookup: CDR1 LNHDA, CDR2 SQIVND (reference sequence). The CDR3 nucleotides read TGTGCCAGTAGTATAGACGGGAGCACCTACAATGAGCAGTTCTTC. Protein product: CASSIDGSTYNEQFF. The complete variable domain, with remaining parts taken from reference TRBV19 and TRBJ2-1, reads DGGITQSPKYLFRKEGQNVTLSCEQNLNHDAMYWYRQDPGQGLRLIYYSQIVNDFQKGDIAEGYSVSREKKESFPLTVTSAQKNPTAFYLCASSIDGSTYNEQFFGPGTRLTVL.